This T cell receptor (beta chain) was identified during a study of blood T cell repertoires in COVID-19. As for the study in general: COVID-19 samples collected from the United States, Italy and Spain covered acute and convalescent phases. Sample material is recorded as cDNA or gDNA derived from T cells, B-cell-depleted T cells, or PBMCs.

In the authors' workflow: By means of reference gene primer amplification, nucleated cell counts were estimated. The table came from immunoSEQ multiplex PCR; TCRdb's copy has only in-frame clones and leaves some out. For V, J and clone size, that table is used; D and trimming come from the DNA. The data show under 95,000 clones, with around 88% seen just once and 5% to 5.5% held by the top ten. Sample: peripheral blood. This TCR was recovered from a man aged 60 to 69 with acute or convalescent COVID-19.

CDR3 region: CASSLAGGNEQFF. The CDR3, as DNA: TGTGCCAGCAGCTTGGCAGGGGGTAATGAGCAGTTCTTC. The chain joins TRBV5-4 to TRBJ2-1; 7 bases agree with TRBD1. The CDR3 is 13 residues long. Germline lookup yields CDR1 SGHNT and CDR2 YYREEE (reference sequence). V lost 0 bases and J lost 7; bases outside the gene matches: 1. Full variable domain (outside the CDR3, taken from reference TRBV5-4 and TRBJ2-1): ETGVTQSPTHLIKTRGQQVTLRCSSQSGHNTVSWYQQALGQGPQFIFQYYREEENGRGNFPPRFSGLQFPNYSSELNVNALELDDSALYLCASSLAGGNEQFFGPGTRLTVL.